The clone carrying this TCR beta chain was observed at least ten times. Its antigen is as yet unknown. The sample belongs to a study of identical twins. Study-wide results and limits: A cross-sectional statistical analysis, not follow-up of the same donors, supported the conclusions. Insertions ran lower in abundant cord blood beta clonotypes, though not in memory repertoires.

From germline, CDR1 is MNHEY and CDR2 SVGAGI. V was cut by 3 bases and J by 1 base, with 9 bases left in between. This CDR3 has 14 residues. TCRdb used MiXCR to reprocess the 5' RACE reads, holding one entry per CDR3 protein. The top ten clones hold over 35% of a sample with fewer than 250,000 distinct CDR3 sequences, approximately 15% of them seen once. The data were also submitted as part of a second study, on T cells expressing NK-cell markers. That investigation notes: For about 6 donors, the dominant NKG2C+ clonotypes made up about 1.0-7.5% of their CD8+ T cells.

Material: CD8+ T cells sorted from blood. The chain carries TRBV6-5 and TRBJ2-5, with no clear D. This TCR derives from a young woman in good health. CDR3 protein: CASSYGPGQETQYF. CDR3 DNA: TGTGCCAGCAGTTATGGACCAGGCCAAGAGACCCAGTACTTC.